This T cell receptor beta chain came from a study of blood T cell repertoires in COVID-19. Only in-frame clones appear in the TCRdb table, and some are missing; sequencing was by immunoSEQ multiplex PCR. The sample has some 250,000 clones, under 90% seen once. The sample consisted of peripheral blood. This sequence was found in a woman aged 18-35 years with acute or convalescent COVID-19.

The CDR3 sequence is CASLQGGGETQYF. The CDR3 nucleotides are TGTGCCAGCCTCCAGGGGGGTGGGGAGACCCAGTACTTC. The gene calls are TRBV28 and TRBJ2-5, with D possibly TRBD1 on 7 matching bases. CDR1 and CDR2 from the germline V gene are MDHEN and SYDVKM. With 8 bases removed from V and 5 bases from J, the gap between germline ends came to 15 bases. There are 13 residues in the CDR3.